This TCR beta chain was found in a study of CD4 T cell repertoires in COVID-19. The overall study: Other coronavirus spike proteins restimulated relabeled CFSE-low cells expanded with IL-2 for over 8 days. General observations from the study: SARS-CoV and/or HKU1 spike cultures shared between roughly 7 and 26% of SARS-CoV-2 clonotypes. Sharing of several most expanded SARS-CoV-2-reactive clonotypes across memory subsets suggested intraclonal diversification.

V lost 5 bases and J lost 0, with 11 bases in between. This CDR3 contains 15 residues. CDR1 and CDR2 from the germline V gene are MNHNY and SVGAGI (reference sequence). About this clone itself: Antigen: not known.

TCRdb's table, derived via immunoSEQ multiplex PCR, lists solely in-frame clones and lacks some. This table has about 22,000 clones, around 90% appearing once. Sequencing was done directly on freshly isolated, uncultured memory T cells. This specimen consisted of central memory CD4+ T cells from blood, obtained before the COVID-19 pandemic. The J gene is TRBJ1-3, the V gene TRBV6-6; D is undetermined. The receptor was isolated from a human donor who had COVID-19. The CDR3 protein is CASSPPQSSGNTIYF. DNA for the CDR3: TGTGCCAGCAGTCCTCCACAGAGCTCTGGAAACACCATATATTTT.